This T cell receptor beta chain comes out of a study of blood T cells in healthy people across ages. Primed by a sample-barcoded 5' primer and a J-beta primer mix, a second PCR proceeded for about 7 to 11 cycles. One entry per CDR3 protein results from TCRdb running MiXCR on the 5' RACE reads. The top ten hold 13% of the sample, which has 980,000 or so distinct CDR3 sequences, around 48% seen once. This clonotype has only a few counts. Sample donors were healthy Caucasian individuals that came from Russia, aged about 6 to 95. In germline, CDR1 is SGHTA, CDR2 FQGNSA. The CDR3 covers 13 residues. V gave up 2 bases and J gave up 7 bases; unmatched junction bases: 4.

The receptor was derived from a man aged 25-45 years in good health. Input material: blood. V usage is TRBV7-2 and J usage is TRBJ2-5; TRBD2 matches 7 bases. The CDR3 reads CASSLREVRTQYF. CDR3 nucleotide sequence: TGTGCCAGCAGCTTACGGGAGGTCAGGACCCAGTACTTC.